These 20 T cell receptor beta chains share one sample of origin, sequenced in a study of shared clonotypes between healthy human individuals. The table came from immunoSEQ multiplex PCR; TCRdb's copy has only in-frame clones and leaves some out. The table records over 1.5 million clones, approximately 98% of them present only once. Sequenced sample: naive CD4+ T cells sorted from blood. The subset is: CD45RA+ positively selected. These receptor sequences come from a young man in good health.

This clone was recorded only once. CDR3 sequence (DNA): TGTGCCAGCAGCGCGACGCCGCTGTCGGGGGGGCACGAGACCCAGTACTTC. Translated: CASSATPLSGGHETQYF. J is TRBJ2-5 and V is TRBV9; TRBD2 agrees at 8 bases. Per the germline V gene, CDR1 is SGDLS and CDR2 is YYNGEE. V shed 3 bases, J shed 5 bases, and the junction held 15 bases outside the gene matches. The CDR3 covers 17 residues.

The genes are TRBV7-9 and TRBJ2-3; 13 bases fit TRBD2. Germline CDR1 SEHNR, CDR2 FQNEAQ (reference sequence). The trim removed 4 bases at V and 6 bases at J, leaving 7 bases unmatched. CDR3 length equals 16 residues. CDR3 region: CASSSRRLAGGDTQYF. For the CDR3, the DNA is TGTGCCAGCAGCTCCCGACGACTAGCGGGAGGTGATACGCAGTATTTT. Variable domain in full (rest from reference TRBV7-9 and TRBJ2-3): DTGVSQNPRHKITKRGQNVTFRCDPISEHNRLYWYRQTLGQGPEFLTYFQNEAQLEKSRLLSDRFSAERPKGSFSTLEIQRTEQGDSAMYLCASSSRRLAGGDTQYFGPGTRLTVL.

This clone was counted once. Other DNA sequences in the same sample also yield this CDR3. V usage is TRBV5-1 and J usage is TRBJ2-7; D is possibly TRBD2 (6 bases). The CDR3 sequence is 14 residues long. Between the trimmed V and J ends, which lost 4 bases and 2 bases, there was a span of 13 bases. Germline V lookup: CDR1 SGHRS, CDR2 YFSETQ. In DNA, the CDR3 is TGCGCCAGCAGCCCCGGGACTGGGACCTACGAGCAGTACTTC. Translating gives CASSPGTGTYEQYF.

The CDR3 DNA is TGTGCCAGCTCACCGGGCCAACTTAAAACAGATACGCAGTATTTT. It encodes CASSPGQLKTDTQYF. The J gene is TRBJ2-3, the V gene TRBV18; D gene uncertain. V lost 3 bases to trimming and J lost 3 bases, with 13 bases between them. CDR1 and CDR2 from the germline V gene are KGHSH and LQKENI. This CDR3 has 15 residues.

The rearrangement joins TRBV29-1 to TRBJ2-7, with 8 bases matching TRBD1. The trim removed 2 bases at V and 0 bases at J, leaving 3 bases unmatched. The CDR3 is 14 amino acids. Germline V gene lookup returns CDR1 SQVTM and CDR2 ANQGSEA. The chain's CDR3 is CSVEKGTGSYEQYF. CDR3 coding DNA: TGCAGCGTTGAAAAAGGGACAGGCTCCTACGAGCAGTACTTC.

The chain carries TRBV19 and TRBJ1-5; TRBD1 agrees at 8 bases. V dropped 6 bases and J dropped 1; count of bases not matched to a gene: 11. The length of the CDR3 is 17 residues. Germline lookup yields CDR1 LNHDA and CDR2 SQIVND (reference sequence). The CDR3 DNA is TGTGCCAGTAGCAGCGACAGGGGACGAGCGAGCAATCAGCCCCAGCATTTT. It encodes CASSSDRGRASNQPQHF. The variable domain in full, completed from reference TRBV19 and TRBJ1-5, reads DGGITQSPKYLFRKEGQNVTLSCEQNLNHDAMYWYRQDPGQGLRLIYYSQIVNDFQKGDIAEGYSVSREKKESFPLTVTSAQKNPTAFYLCASSSDRGRASNQPQHFGDGTRLSIL.

V gene TRBV6-1 combines with J gene TRBJ2-7; TRBD2 matches at 12 bases. Germline V gene lookup returns CDR1 MNHNS and CDR2 SASEGT. The CDR3 loop spans 14 amino acids. Unmatched junction bases numbered 3, after V lost 6 bases and J lost 3 bases. The CDR3 region is CASRTSGRFYEQYF. The CDR3 nucleotides are TGTGCCAGCAGAACTAGCGGGAGGTTCTACGAGCAGTACTTC.

This sequence joins TRBV7-8 and TRBJ2-1; 7 bases are a match to TRBD2. The germline gives CDR1 SGHVS, CDR2 FQNEAQ. The length of the CDR3 is 16 residues. V shed 4 bases, J shed 3 bases, and the junction held 9 bases outside the gene matches. CDR3 DNA sequence: TGTGCCAGCAGCTCCGGTGGACTAGTTTTCTACAATGAGCAGTTCTTC. This encodes CASSSGGLVFYNEQFF.

The V call is TRBV19, the J call TRBJ2-5; 11 nucleotides agree with TRBD2. CDR3 size: 16 residues. Germline loops: CDR1 LNHDA, CDR2 SQIVND (reference sequence). J lost 4 bases, V lost 7 bases, and 11 bases had no gene match. The CDR3 spells CASTAGTSGNRETQYF. In nucleotides, the CDR3 is TGTGCCAGTACTGCCGGGACTAGCGGTAATCGAGAGACCCAGTACTTC.

This CDR3 is CAWRTRGGINEQFF. Written as DNA, the CDR3 is TGTGCCTGGAGAACAAGAGGAGGGATCAATGAGCAGTTCTTC. V usage is TRBV30 and J usage is TRBJ2-1; TRBD2 might be the D (6 bases). Trimming removed 3 bases from V and 6 bases from J, with 15 bases in between. Per the germline V gene, CDR1 is GTSNPN and CDR2 is SVGIG (reference sequence). The CDR3 runs 14 residues.

This chain joins TRBV28 and TRBJ2-1; tentative D call: TRBD2 (5 bases). Germline V lookup: CDR1 MDHEN, CDR2 SYDVKM. V shed 2 bases and J shed 11 bases, with 7 bases lying between them. The CDR3 is 11 amino acids. CDR3 sequence: CASSLPTKQFF. The CDR3 DNA follows: TGTGCCAGCAGTTTACCGACTAAGCAGTTCTTC. The variable domain in full, with the rest retrieved from reference TRBV28 and TRBJ2-1, is DVKVTQSSRYLVKRTGEKVFLECVQDMDHENMFWYRQDPGLGLRLIYFSYDVKMKEKGDIPEGYSVSREKKERFSLILESASTNQTSMYLCASSLPTKQFFGPGTRLTVL.

V and J are TRBV30 and TRBJ1-1; D is ambiguous. This CDR3 has 12 amino acids. The germline V gene encodes CDR1 GTSNPN and CDR2 SVGIG (reference sequence). V lost 3 bases and J lost 0, with 5 bases in between. The chain's CDR3 is CAWSLLNTEAFF. In nucleotides, the CDR3 is TGTGCCTGGAGCCTTCTGAACACTGAAGCTTTCTTT.

The V gene is TRBV7-3, the J gene TRBJ2-7; D remains ambiguous. V lost 10 bases to trimming and J lost 6 bases, with 13 bases between them. The CDR3 spans 11 residues. CDR1 SGHTA and CDR2 FQGTGA come from the germline V gene. CDR3 sequence (DNA): TGTGCCACCAGGACCGGAATCGAGCAGTACTTC. It translates to CATRTGIEQYF.

The chain links TRBV5-1 to TRBJ2-2; 10 bases are a match to TRBD2. Looked up from germline, CDR1 is SGHRS and CDR2 is YFSETQ. This CDR3 region has 19 residues. The J segment lost 2 bases and the V segment lost 3 bases, leaving 13 bases of the junction unmatched. The CDR3 DNA sequence: TGCGCCAGCAGCTCCGGACTGAGTAGCGGGAGGAGAAACACCGGGGAGCTGTTTTTT. Amino acids: CASSSGLSSGRRNTGELFF.

V is TRBV5-1 and J is TRBJ2-1, with 7 bases identical to TRBD1. From germline, CDR1 is SGHRS and CDR2 YFSETQ. V shed 4 bases and J 3 bases; nucleotides not matched to a gene: 4. CDR3 length: 14 amino acids. The CDR3 spells CASSERQGYNEQFF. The CDR3, as DNA: TGCGCCAGCAGCGAAAGACAGGGCTACAATGAGCAGTTCTTC.

The chain employs TRBV13 and TRBJ2-7, with 10 bases lining up with TRBD2. Germline CDR1 reads PRHDT; CDR2 reads FYEKMQ (reference sequence). CDR3 size: 16 residues. Trimming at V came to 3 bases and at J to 0 bases, leaving 5 bases not matched to a gene. The CDR3 here is CASSFRLAGISYEQYF. Here the CDR3 DNA reads TGTGCCAGCAGCTTCCGACTAGCGGGCATCTCCTACGAGCAGTACTTC.

This chain links TRBV6-6 with TRBJ1-5, with TRBD1 matching 9 bases. This CDR3 is built from 16 residues. V trimming: 8 bases; J trimming: 7 bases; junction bases outside the gene matches: 15. CDR1 is MNHNY, CDR2 SVGAGI, per germline (reference sequence). DNA of the CDR3: TGTGCCAGCGGAGAGCAAACAGGGGGCCCGAACCAGCCCCAGCATTTT. This gives the protein CASGEQTGGPNQPQHF.

The chain uses TRBV2 and TRBJ1-2, with 7 bases that match TRBD1. This CDR3 comprises 13 residues. The V segment lost 6 bases and the J segment 8 bases; nucleotides outside the gene matches: 9. The germline CDR1 and CDR2 sequences are SNHLY and FYNNEI. The CDR3 is CASSTGQSGGYTF. The CDR3 bases are TGTGCCAGCAGCACGGGACAGAGCGGGGGCTACACCTTC.

The chain combines TRBV28 with TRBJ2-3; the D gene could be TRBD1 or TRBD2 (5 bases each). The CDR3 consists of 14 residues. The germline gives CDR1 MDHEN, CDR2 SYDVKM. V was cut by 6 bases and J by 4 bases, with 14 bases left in between. CDR3: CASSRDPGADTQYF. CDR3 nucleotide sequence: TGTGCCAGCAGCCGGGACCCCGGGGCAGATACGCAGTATTTT.

This chain connects TRBV7-3 to TRBJ2-5; D assignment may be TRBD1 or TRBD2 (5 bases each). Germline V gives CDR1 SGHTA, CDR2 FQGTGA. Trimming removed 2 bases at V and 5 bases at J, with 12 bases between. The CDR3 loop spans 14 amino acids. CDR3 protein: CASSLDFGAETQYF. The CDR3 coding sequence is TGTGCCAGCAGCTTAGATTTCGGGGCTGAGACCCAGTACTTC.